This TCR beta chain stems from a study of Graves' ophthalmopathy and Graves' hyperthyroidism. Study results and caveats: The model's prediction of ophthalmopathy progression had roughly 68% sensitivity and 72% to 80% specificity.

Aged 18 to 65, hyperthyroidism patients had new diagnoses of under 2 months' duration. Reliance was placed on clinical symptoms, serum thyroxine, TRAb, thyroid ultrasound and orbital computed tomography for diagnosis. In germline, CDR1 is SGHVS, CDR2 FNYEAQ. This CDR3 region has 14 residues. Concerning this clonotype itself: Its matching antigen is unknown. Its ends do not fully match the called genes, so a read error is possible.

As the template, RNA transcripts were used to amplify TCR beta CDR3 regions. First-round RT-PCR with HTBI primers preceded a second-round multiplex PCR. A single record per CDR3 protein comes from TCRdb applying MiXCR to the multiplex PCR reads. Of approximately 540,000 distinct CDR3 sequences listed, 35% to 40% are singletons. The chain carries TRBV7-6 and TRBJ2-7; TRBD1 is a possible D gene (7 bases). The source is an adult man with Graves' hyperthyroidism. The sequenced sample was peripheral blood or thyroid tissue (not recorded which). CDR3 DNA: TGTGCTAGCAGCCCGACCAGGGGGGACTACGAGCAGTACTTC. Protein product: CASSPTRGDYEQYF.